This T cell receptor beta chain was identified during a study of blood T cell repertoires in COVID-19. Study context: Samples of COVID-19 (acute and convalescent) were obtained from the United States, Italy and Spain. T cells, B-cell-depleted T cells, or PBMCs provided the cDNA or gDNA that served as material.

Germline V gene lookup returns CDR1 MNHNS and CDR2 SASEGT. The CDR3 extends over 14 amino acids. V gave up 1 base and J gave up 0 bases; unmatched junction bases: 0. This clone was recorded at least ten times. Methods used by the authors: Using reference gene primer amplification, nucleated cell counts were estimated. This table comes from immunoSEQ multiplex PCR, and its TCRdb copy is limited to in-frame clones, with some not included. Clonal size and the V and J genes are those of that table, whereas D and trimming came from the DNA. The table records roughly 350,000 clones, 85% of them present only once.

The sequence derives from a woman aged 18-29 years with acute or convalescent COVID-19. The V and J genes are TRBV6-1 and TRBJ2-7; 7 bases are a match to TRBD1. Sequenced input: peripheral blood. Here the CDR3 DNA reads TGTGCCAGCAGTGAAGGGGACAGCTCCTACGAGCAGTACTTC. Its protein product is CASSEGDSSYEQYF.